A selection of T cell receptor beta chains follows, all from one sample in a study of blood T cell repertoires in COVID-19. Only in-frame clones appear in the TCRdb table, and some are missing; sequencing was by immunoSEQ multiplex PCR. The data contain fewer than 650,000 clones, 85% to 90% of them singletons. The material sequenced was peripheral blood. These receptor sequences come from a woman in her 50s with COVID-19, enrolled during active disease. Both conserved end residues are part of each CDR3. The D gene is left open where the match is weak. Clone size is not always given. Where it is, it says once, few, many or a class for expanded clones.

clone size: NA
D gene: TRBD1
V gene: TRBV2
J gene: TRBJ1-1
CDR3 DNA: TGTGCCACCTCAGGGGGACGAGTAAACACTGAAGCTTTCTTT
CDR3 protein: CATSGGRVNTEAFF

clone size: NA
D gene: NA
V gene: TRBV12-5
J gene: TRBJ1-6
CDR3 DNA: TGTGCTAGTGGTTCGCAAACCAGGGATTCACCCCTCCACTTT
CDR3 protein: CASGSQTRDSPLHF

clone size: NA
D gene: TRBD1
V gene: TRBV7-9
J gene: TRBJ1-4
CDR3 DNA: TGTGCCAGCAGCACACGGACAGGGACTAATGAAAAACTGTTTTTT
CDR3 protein: CASSTRTGTNEKLFF

clone size: NA
D gene: NA
V gene: TRBV27
J gene: TRBJ1-2
CDR3 DNA: TGTGCCAGCAGTGCCCAGGGCGGCTATGGCTACACCTTC
CDR3 protein: CASSAQGGYGYTF

clone size: NA
D gene: TRBD1
V gene: TRBV7-9
J gene: TRBJ2-7
CDR3 DNA: TGTGCCAGCAGCGGTCGACAGGGACGTTACGAGCAGTACTTC
CDR3 protein: CASSGRQGRYEQYF

clone size: NA
D gene: NA
V gene: TRBV24-1
J gene: TRBJ2-2
CDR3 DNA: TGTGCCACCAGTGACCAGACGCGGGGGGAGCTGTTTTTT
CDR3 protein: CATSDQTRGELFF

clone size: NA
D gene: NA
V gene: TRBV4-1
J gene: TRBJ2-7
CDR3 DNA: TGCGCCAGCAGCCAGAGTTTGACAGGTCCGACGAAGGGAATCGAGCAGTACTTC
CDR3 protein: CASSQSLTGPTKGIEQYF

clone size: NA
D gene: NA
V gene: TRBV30
J gene: TRBJ1-3
CDR3 DNA: TGTGCCTGCCTCGGTCTCGGAAACACCATATATTTT
CDR3 protein: CACLGLGNTIYF

clone size: NA
D gene: NA
V gene: TRBV27
J gene: TRBJ2-7
CDR3 DNA: TGTGCCAGCGGAAGGGAGAGTTCGAGCTCCTACGAGCAGTACTTC
CDR3 protein: CASGRESSSSYEQYF

clone size: NA
D gene: NA
V gene: TRBV14
J gene: TRBJ2-2
CDR3 DNA: TGTGCCAGCAGCCAAGCCCGCGTAGCCACCGGGGAGCTGTTTTTT
CDR3 protein: CASSQARVATGELFF

clone size: NA
D gene: TRBD1
V gene: TRBV6-6
J gene: TRBJ2-7
CDR3 DNA: TGTGCCAGCAGTTACTTGACAGGGCCCTACGAGCAGTACTTC
CDR3 protein: CASSYLTGPYEQYF

clone size: NA
D gene: NA
V gene: TRBV7-8
J gene: TRBJ1-4
CDR3 DNA: TGTGCCAGCAGCTTACTTCAGGGAGGGAGGGAAAAACTGTTTTTT
CDR3 protein: CASSLLQGGREKLFF

clone size: few
D gene: TRBD1
V gene: TRBV7-3
J gene: TRBJ2-1
CDR3 DNA: TGTGCCAGCAGCCGCCTAGGGGACAGGTCCTACAATGAGCAGTTCTTC
CDR3 protein: CASSRLGDRSYNEQFF

clone size: NA
D gene: NA
V gene: TRBV19
J gene: TRBJ1-6
CDR3 DNA: TGTGCCAGTAGTATAACAGATAATTCACCCCTCCACTTT
CDR3 protein: CASSITDNSPLHF

clone size: NA
D gene: NA
V gene: TRBV6-4
J gene: TRBJ1-6
CDR3 DNA: TGTGCCAGCAGGACAGATTTTAATTCACCCCTCCACTTT
CDR3 protein: CASRTDFNSPLHF

clone size: NA
D gene: NA
V gene: TRBV23-1
J gene: TRBJ1-2
CDR3 DNA: TGCGCCAGCGCCTCCAGGGAGGTGGACTATGGCTACACCTTC
CDR3 protein: CASASREVDYGYTF

clone size: NA
D gene: NA
V gene: TRBV27
J gene: TRBJ2-2
CDR3 DNA: TGTGCCAGCAGTTTATGGGCAGCGAACACCGGGGAGCTGTTTTTT
CDR3 protein: CASSLWAANTGELFF

clone size: once
D gene: NA
V gene: TRBV19
J gene: TRBJ1-1
CDR3 DNA: TGTGCCAGTAGGGAGGGACGGGCATTTGGTGAAGCTTTCTTT
CDR3 protein: CASREGRAFGEAFF

clone size: NA
D gene: NA
V gene: TRBV11-2
J gene: TRBJ2-2
CDR3 DNA: TGTGCCAGCAGCTCCCGAGGTTACACCGGGGAGCTGTTTTTT
CDR3 protein: CASSSRGYTGELFF

clone size: once
D gene: TRBD1
V gene: TRBV9
J gene: TRBJ1-6
CDR3 DNA: TGTGCCAGCAGCGTGGGACAGGGTGATTCACCCCTCCACTTT
CDR3 protein: CASSVGQGDSPLHF

clone size: NA
D gene: NA
V gene: TRBV6-5
J gene: TRBJ1-1
CDR3 DNA: TGTGCCAGCAGCCCCGACAGGTATGAAGCTTTCTTT
CDR3 protein: CASSPDRYEAFF

clone size: NA
D gene: TRBD1
V gene: TRBV6-6
J gene: TRBJ1-3
CDR3 DNA: TGTGCCAGCAGCGATAGACAGGGCTCTGGAAACACCATATATTTT
CDR3 protein: CASSDRQGSGNTIYF

clone size: NA
D gene: NA
V gene: TRBV5-6
J gene: TRBJ1-2
CDR3 DNA: TGTGCCAGCAGCTCCGGACAGATTTATGGCTACACCTTC
CDR3 protein: CASSSGQIYGYTF

clone size: NA
D gene: NA
V gene: TRBV11-2
J gene: TRBJ2-1
CDR3 DNA: TGTGCCAGCAGCTTAGAGGTAGCGCTCGGTGAGCAGTTCTTC
CDR3 protein: CASSLEVALGEQFF

clone size: NA
D gene: NA
V gene: TRBV6-6
J gene: TRBJ2-7
CDR3 DNA: TGTGCCAGCAGTTACCCCCGGGGAGAGCAGTACTTC
CDR3 protein: CASSYPRGEQYF

clone size: NA
D gene: NA
V gene: TRBV2
J gene: TRBJ2-5
CDR3 DNA: TGTGCCAGCAGGTACCTCGGGGAGACCCAGTACTTC
CDR3 protein: CASRYLGETQYF

clone size: once
D gene: NA
V gene: TRBV2
J gene: TRBJ1-1
CDR3 DNA: TGTGCCAGCAGTTCGGACACGGCCCTCATGGAAGCTTTCTTT
CDR3 protein: CASSSDTALMEAFF

clone size: NA
D gene: NA
V gene: TRBV5-1
J gene: TRBJ1-1
CDR3 DNA: TGCGCCAGCAGCTTGGCTCAGGGCACTGAAGCTTTCTTT
CDR3 protein: CASSLAQGTEAFF